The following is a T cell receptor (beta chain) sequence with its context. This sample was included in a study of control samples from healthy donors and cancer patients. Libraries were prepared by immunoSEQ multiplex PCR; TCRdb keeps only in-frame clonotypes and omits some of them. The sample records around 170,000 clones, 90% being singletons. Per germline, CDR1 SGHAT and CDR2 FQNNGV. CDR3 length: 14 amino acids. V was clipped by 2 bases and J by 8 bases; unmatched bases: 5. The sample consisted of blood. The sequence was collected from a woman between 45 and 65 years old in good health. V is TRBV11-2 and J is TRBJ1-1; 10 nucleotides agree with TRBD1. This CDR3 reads CASSLRDRGPEAFF. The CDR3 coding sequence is TGTGCCAGCAGCTTAAGGGACAGGGGACCCGAAGCTTTCTTT.